This entry lists 16 T cell receptor beta chains sequenced from one sample in a study of CD8 T cells in Susac syndrome. Reverse transcription of about 0.5 to 1 ug RNA used random hexamers. TCRdb itself ran the immunoSEQ multiplex PCR reads through MiXCR, one entry per CDR3 protein. The top ten clones hold around 0.079% of a sample with approximately 180,000 distinct CDR3 sequences, roughly 91% of them seen once. The specimen sequenced was CD4+ T cells from PBMCs. Receptors were obtained from a human donor with Susac syndrome.

As to this clonotype: One end of the junction varies from germline; a read error may be responsible. V is TRBV7-7 and J is TRBJ2-7; 8 nucleotides line up with TRBD1. The germline gives CDR1 SSHAT, CDR2 FNYEAQ (reference sequence). The CDR3 is 15 amino acids. The CDR3 nucleotides are TGTGCTAGCAGTCCCGGACAGGGTGGAGGCTACGAGCAGTACTTC. This sequence encodes CASSPGQGGGYEQYF.

This chain uses TRBV30 with TRBJ1-2; no reliable D call. Trimming cost V 2 bases and J 3 bases, with 7 bases left between them. CDR1 and CDR2 from the germline V gene are GTSNPN and SVGIG (reference sequence). The CDR3 totals 12 residues. In nucleotides, the CDR3 is TGTGCCTGGAGTCGGCAAGACTATGGCTACACCTTC. It is translated as CAWSRQDYGYTF.

A single count supports this clonotype. The chain couples TRBV7-2 to TRBJ1-4, with 8 bases that match TRBD1. The trim removed 5 bases at V and 5 bases at J, leaving 10 bases unmatched. The V gene's germline CDR1 is SGHTA and CDR2 FQGNSA. The CDR3 has 16 amino acids. The CDR3 DNA reads as TGTGCCAGCAGCCCGCAGGGGGCGGGGGAGAATGAAAAACTGTTTTTT. Residues: CASSPQGAGENEKLFF.

The chain employs TRBV6-1 and TRBJ2-7, with 9 bases aligning to TRBD1. Germline CDR1 MNHNS, CDR2 SASEGT. This CDR3 contains 17 residues. After removal of 7 bases from V and 0 bases from J, the junction contained 13 bases not matched to a gene. The CDR3 bases are TGTGCCAGCAACCGGGACAGGGACCGGGGAAGCTCCTACGAGCAGTACTTC. It specifies CASNRDRDRGSSYEQYF.

The CDR3 nucleotides read TGTGCCAGCAGCTTGGCCACCGGGCCCCAGCATTTT. Protein product: CASSLATGPQHF. The rearrangement links TRBV5-6 to TRBJ1-5; D unclear. The germline gives CDR1 SGHDT, CDR2 YYEEEE. Trimming removed 0 bases at V and 9 bases at J, with 7 bases between. The CDR3 totals 12 residues.

This chain links TRBV2 with TRBJ2-7; no definite D call. The CDR3 length is 12 residues. V lost 3 bases to trimming and J lost 3 bases, with 6 bases between them. Per germline, CDR1 SNHLY and CDR2 FYNNEI. The CDR3 coding sequence is TGTGCCAGCAGTGACCTGGGCTACGAGCAGTACTTC. Its protein product is CASSDLGYEQYF.

The chain couples TRBV20-1 to TRBJ2-1; no reliable D call. The CDR3 is 15 residues long. Germline V gives CDR1 DFQATT, CDR2 SNEGSKA (reference sequence). V was clipped by 4 bases and J by 5 bases, with 18 bases between them. The CDR3 region is CSANNPTGSDNEQFF. As DNA, the CDR3 is TGCAGTGCTAACAATCCCACCGGTTCCGACAATGAGCAGTTCTTC.

This rearrangement joins TRBV6-1 to TRBJ1-1, with D tentatively TRBD1 (5 bases). V was shortened by 7 bases and J by 5 bases, with 14 bases between the two germline ends. CDR3 length: 13 amino acids. Germline CDR1 is MNHNS and CDR2 is SASEGT. CDR3 bases: TGTGCCAGCACAATTGGGGGGACGACTGAAGCTTTCTTT. Its protein product is CASTIGGTTEAFF.

This clonotype appeared once. The genes are TRBV5-4 and TRBJ2-7, with D tentatively TRBD2 (5 bases). V lost 4 bases and J 2 bases, leaving 7 bases between the germline ends. The CDR3 totals 12 residues. Germline V CDR1 and CDR2: SGHNT, YYREEE (reference sequence). Written as DNA, the CDR3 is TGTGCCAGCAGCCTGGAGGCCTACGAGCAGTACTTC. This gives the protein CASSLEAYEQYF.

CDR3: CASSEVATRDRETQYF. The CDR3 DNA follows: TGTGCCAGCAGTGAGGTAGCTACCCGCGACAGAGAGACCCAGTACTTC. The chain combines TRBV2 with TRBJ2-5; D possibly corresponds to TRBD1 (5 bases). Trimming left V 3 bases short and J 4 bases short, with 18 bases between. Germline assignment: CDR1 SNHLY and CDR2 FYNNEI. CDR3 length equals 16 residues. Full variable domain (missing parts from reference TRBV2 and TRBJ2-5): EPEVTQTPSHQVTQMGQEVILRCVPISNHLYFYWYRQILGQKVEFLVSFYNNEISEKSEIFDDQFSVERPDGSNFTLKIRSTKLEDSAMYFCASSEVATRDRETQYFGPGTRLLVL.

This chain connects TRBV11-2 to TRBJ2-2; 9 bases match TRBD1. Germline V CDR1 and CDR2: SGHAT, FQNNGV. Trimming at V came to 3 bases and at J to 1 base, leaving 6 bases not matched to a gene. The CDR3 contains 17 residues. DNA of the CDR3: TGTGCCAGCAGCTTGCTGCCGGGACAGGGGAACACCGGGGAGCTGTTTTTT. Translating it yields CASSLLPGQGNTGELFF. Supplemented by reference TRBV11-2 and TRBJ2-2, the full variable domain reads EAGVAQSPRYKIIEKRQSVAFWCNPISGHATLYWYQQILGQGPKLLIQFQNNGVVDDSQLPKDRFSAERLKGVDSTLKIQPAKLEDSAVYLCASSLLPGQGNTGELFFGEGSRLTVL.

V and J are TRBV9 and TRBJ1-6, with TRBD1 matching 7 bases. The junction had 2 bases not matched to a gene; V was cut back by 3 bases and J by 5 bases. The CDR3 has 14 residues. Germline CDR1 and CDR2: SGDLS and YYNGEE. CDR3 DNA: TGTGCCAGCAGCGCGACAGGGAATAATTCACCCCTCCACTTT. As protein: CASSATGNNSPLHF.

This clonotype was detected a few times. This chain uses TRBV12-3 or TRBV12-4 with TRBJ1-1; D perhaps matches TRBD1 (6 bases). This CDR3 region has 14 residues. V was pared by 3 bases and J by 0 bases, with 8 bases between. The CDR3 here is CASSLGGMNTEAFF. CDR3 coding DNA: TGTGCCAGCAGTTTGGGGGGCATGAACACTGAAGCTTTCTTT.

This chain joins TRBV19 and TRBJ2-7; TRBD1 matches 8 bases. The length of the CDR3 is 13 residues. CDR1 LNHDA and CDR2 SQIVND come from the germline V gene (reference sequence). V shed 4 bases, J shed 4 bases, and the junction held 3 bases outside the gene matches. This CDR3 is CASSTTGDYEQYF. The CDR3 DNA follows: TGTGCCAGTAGTACGACAGGGGATTACGAGCAGTACTTC. Filled out from reference TRBV19 and TRBJ2-7, the complete variable domain reads DGGITQSPKYLFRKEGQNVTLSCEQNLNHDAMYWYRQDPGQGLRLIYYSQIVNDFQKGDIAEGYSVSREKKESFPLTVTSAQKNPTAFYLCASSTTGDYEQYFGPGTRLTVT.

The chain employs TRBV20-1 and TRBJ1-4; D not certain. Germline assignment: CDR1 DFQATT and CDR2 SNEGSKA (reference sequence). The germline V and J ends were trimmed by 0 bases and 0 bases, with 11 bases remaining between them. CDR3 length: 16 amino acids. CDR3 DNA: TGCAGTGCTAGAGATCAACGGAGGGCAACTAATGAAAAACTGTTTTTT. It codes for CSARDQRRATNEKLFF.

This clonotype was picked up one time. This chain links TRBV4-1 with TRBJ1-2, with D possibly TRBD1 on 5 matching bases. Per the germline V gene, CDR1 is MGHRA and CDR2 is YSYEKL. The CDR3 extends over 15 amino acids. Trimming took off 2 bases at V and 6 bases at J, with 16 bases between the two ends. In DNA, the CDR3 is TGCGCCAGCAGCCAAAATAATCAGGGTACTAATGGCTACACCTTC. It codes for CASSQNNQGTNGYTF.